Described below is a single TCR beta chain sequence and its context. Repertoires were generated with immunoSEQ multiplex PCR, while TCRdb's copy carries only in-frame clones and drops some. The sample carries 55,000 to 65,000 clones, around three quarters recorded once. The data originate from a study of T cells in tumors after PD-1 blockade. Looking at the study overall: Prior checkpoint blockade, systemic immunosuppressant use, or anti-cancer therapy within 4 weeks excluded patients. A subset received ongoing vismodegib 150 mg daily alongside anti-PD-1 therapy.

There are 14 residues in the CDR3. Germline V CDR1 and CDR2: SGHRS, YFSETQ. Trimming removed 4 bases at V and 6 bases at J, with 15 bases between. The rearrangement links TRBV5-1 to TRBJ2-3; weak D call: TRBD1 (5 bases). The clonotype was recovered from a human donor with basal cell carcinoma. The input for sequencing was PBMCs, taken before anti-PD-1 treatment. CDR3 nucleotide sequence: TGCGCCAGCAGCGAAGCCAGGGCTTCGGATACGCAGTATTTT. This translates into CASSEARASDTQYF.